This T cell receptor (beta chain) originates from a study of shared clonotypes between healthy human individuals. Study observations and caveats: As a rule, naive subsets had a larger estimated richness than memory subsets.

Note on this clone: Antigen: not known.

Approximately 220 ng DNA, 30,000 or so T cell genomes, went into each sorted-subset replicate PCR. Sequenced by immunoSEQ multiplex PCR; TCRdb stores in-frame clones only, minus some. Of over a million clones in the sample, just under 99% were seen once. Germline V gene lookup returns CDR1 SGHRS and CDR2 YFSETQ. J was trimmed by 5 bases and V by 0 bases; bases with no gene match: 10. This CDR3 is built from 18 residues. Sequenced: naive CD4+ T cells sorted from blood. Sample subset: CD45RA+ positively selected. J is TRBJ2-3 and V is TRBV5-1, with TRBD2 identical over 12 bases. The clonotype was recovered from a man younger than 40 in good health. Here the CDR3 DNA reads TGCGCCAGCAGCTTGGGACTAGCGGGAGCCGCGGGTGGAGATACGCAGTATTTT. It translates to CASSLGLAGAAGGDTQYF. The whole variable domain, remainder taken from reference TRBV5-1 and TRBJ2-3, is KAGVTQTPRYLIKTRGQQVTLSCSPISGHRSVSWYQQTPGQGLQFLFEYFSETQRNKGNFPGRFSGRQFSNSRSEMNVSTLELGDSALYLCASSLGLAGAAGGDTQYFGPGTRLTVL.